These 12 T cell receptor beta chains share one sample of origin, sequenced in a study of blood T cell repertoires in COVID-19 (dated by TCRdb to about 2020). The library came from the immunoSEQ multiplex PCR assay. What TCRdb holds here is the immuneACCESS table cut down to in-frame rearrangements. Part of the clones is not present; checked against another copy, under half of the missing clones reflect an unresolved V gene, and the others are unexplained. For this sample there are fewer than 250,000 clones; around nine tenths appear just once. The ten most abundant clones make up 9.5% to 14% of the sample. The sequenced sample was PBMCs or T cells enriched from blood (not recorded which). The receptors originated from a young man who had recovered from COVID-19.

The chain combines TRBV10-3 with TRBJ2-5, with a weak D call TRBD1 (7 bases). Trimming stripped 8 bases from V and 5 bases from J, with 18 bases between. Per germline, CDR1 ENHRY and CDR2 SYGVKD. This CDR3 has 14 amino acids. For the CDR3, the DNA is TGTGCCATCGCACCAGGGGGGCGACAGGAGACCCAGTACTTC. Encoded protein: CAIAPGGRQETQYF.

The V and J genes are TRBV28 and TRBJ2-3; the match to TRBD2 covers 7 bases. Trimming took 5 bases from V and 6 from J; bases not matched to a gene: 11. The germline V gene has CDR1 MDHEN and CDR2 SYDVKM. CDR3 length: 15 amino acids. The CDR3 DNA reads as TGTGCCAGCAGTCCTATCTCCGGGAGGTTGGATACGCAGTATTTT. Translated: CASSPISGRLDTQYF.

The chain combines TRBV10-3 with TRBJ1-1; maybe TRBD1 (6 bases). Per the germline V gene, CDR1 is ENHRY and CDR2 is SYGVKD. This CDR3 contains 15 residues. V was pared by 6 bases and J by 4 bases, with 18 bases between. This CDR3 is CAISDPQGGFTEAFF. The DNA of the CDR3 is TGTGCCATCAGCGATCCACAGGGTGGATTCACTGAAGCTTTCTTT.

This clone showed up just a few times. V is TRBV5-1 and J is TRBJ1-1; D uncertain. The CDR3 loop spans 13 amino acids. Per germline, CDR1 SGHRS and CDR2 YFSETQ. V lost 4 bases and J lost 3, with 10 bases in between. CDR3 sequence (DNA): TGCGCCAGCAGCCCGACTAAGGACACTGAAGCTTTCTTT. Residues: CASSPTKDTEAFF.

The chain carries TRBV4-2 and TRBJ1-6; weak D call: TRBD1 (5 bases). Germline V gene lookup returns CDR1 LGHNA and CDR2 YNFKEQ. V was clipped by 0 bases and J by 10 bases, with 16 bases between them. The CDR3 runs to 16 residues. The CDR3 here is CASSQEGDGGRSPLHF. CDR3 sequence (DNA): TGTGCCAGCAGCCAAGAGGGGGACGGAGGGAGGTCACCCCTCCACTTT.

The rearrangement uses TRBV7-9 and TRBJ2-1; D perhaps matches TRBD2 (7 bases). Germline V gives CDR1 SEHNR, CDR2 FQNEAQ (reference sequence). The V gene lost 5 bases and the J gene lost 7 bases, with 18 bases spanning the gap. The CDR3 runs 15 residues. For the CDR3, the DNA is TGTGCCAGCAGCCTGGAACAGGGAGGGAAGAATGAGCAGTTCTTC. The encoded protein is CASSLEQGGKNEQFF. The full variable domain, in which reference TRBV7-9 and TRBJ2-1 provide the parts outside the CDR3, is DTGVSQNPRHKITKRGQNVTFRCDPISEHNRLYWYRQTLGQGPEFLTYFQNEAQLEKSRLLSDRFSAERPKGSFSTLEIQRTEQGDSAMYLCASSLEQGGKNEQFFGPGTRLTVL.

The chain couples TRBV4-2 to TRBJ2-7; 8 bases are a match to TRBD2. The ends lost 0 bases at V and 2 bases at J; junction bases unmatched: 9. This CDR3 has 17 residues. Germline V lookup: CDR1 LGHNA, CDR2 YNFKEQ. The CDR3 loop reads CASSQEAPLSGTYEQYF. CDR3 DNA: TGTGCCAGCAGCCAAGAAGCGCCCCTTAGCGGGACCTACGAGCAGTACTTC.

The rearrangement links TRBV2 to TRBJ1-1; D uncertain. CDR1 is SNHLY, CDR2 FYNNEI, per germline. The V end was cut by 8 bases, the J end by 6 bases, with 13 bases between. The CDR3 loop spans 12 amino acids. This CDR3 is CASHFGEPEAFF. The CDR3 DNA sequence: TGTGCCAGCCACTTTGGGGAGCCTGAAGCTTTCTTT.

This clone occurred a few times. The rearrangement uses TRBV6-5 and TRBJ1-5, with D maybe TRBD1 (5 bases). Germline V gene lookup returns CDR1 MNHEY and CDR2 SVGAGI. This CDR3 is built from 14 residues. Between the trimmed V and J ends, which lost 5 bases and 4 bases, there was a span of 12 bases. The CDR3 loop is CASSLGRANQPQHF. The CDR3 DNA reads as TGTGCCAGCAGTCTGGGCAGGGCTAATCAGCCCCAGCATTTT.

CDR3 nucleotide sequence: TGTGCCTGGGACGACAGGGGATCGCAGCCCCAGCATTTT. Encoded protein: CAWDDRGSQPQHF. V usage is TRBV30 and J usage is TRBJ1-5, with 8 positions matching TRBD1. After removal of 5 bases from V and 7 bases from J, the junction contained 7 bases not matched to a gene. The CDR3 extends over 13 amino acids. Per germline, CDR1 GTSNPN and CDR2 SVGIG (reference sequence).

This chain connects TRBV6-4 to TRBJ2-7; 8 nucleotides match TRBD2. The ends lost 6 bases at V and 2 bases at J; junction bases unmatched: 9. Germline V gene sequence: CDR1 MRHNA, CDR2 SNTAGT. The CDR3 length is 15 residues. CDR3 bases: TGTGCCAGCAGACTACTAGCGGCGGTCGCCTACGAGCAGTACTTC. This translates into CASRLLAAVAYEQYF.

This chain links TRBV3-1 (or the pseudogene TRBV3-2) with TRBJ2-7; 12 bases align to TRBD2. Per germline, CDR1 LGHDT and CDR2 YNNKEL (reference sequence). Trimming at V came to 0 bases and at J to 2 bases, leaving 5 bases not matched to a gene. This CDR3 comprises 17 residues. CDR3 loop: CASSQEGRLAGAYEQYF. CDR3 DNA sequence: TGTGCCAGCAGCCAAGAGGGAAGACTAGCGGGAGCCTACGAGCAGTACTTC.